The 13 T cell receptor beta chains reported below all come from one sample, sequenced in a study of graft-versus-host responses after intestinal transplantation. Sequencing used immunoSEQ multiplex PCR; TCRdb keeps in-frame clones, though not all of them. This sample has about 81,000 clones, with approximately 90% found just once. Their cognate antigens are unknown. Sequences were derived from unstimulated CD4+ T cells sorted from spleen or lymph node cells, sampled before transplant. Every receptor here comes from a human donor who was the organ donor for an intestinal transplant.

DNA of the CDR3: TGTGCCAGCAGCCAAGATAGGGGCTCTGGAAACACCATATATTTT. Its translation: CASSQDRGSGNTIYF. The V gene is TRBV4-2, the J gene TRBJ1-3, with D tentatively TRBD1 (5 bases). Trimming cost V 0 bases and J 0 bases, with 6 bases left between them. CDR1 LGHNA and CDR2 YNFKEQ come from the germline V gene. CDR3 length: 15 amino acids.

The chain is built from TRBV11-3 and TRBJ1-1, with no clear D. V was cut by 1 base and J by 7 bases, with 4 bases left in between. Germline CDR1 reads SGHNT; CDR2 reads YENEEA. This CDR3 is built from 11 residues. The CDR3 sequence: CASSLGGEAFF. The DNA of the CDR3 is TGTGCCAGCAGCTTAGGCGGTGAAGCTTTCTTT.

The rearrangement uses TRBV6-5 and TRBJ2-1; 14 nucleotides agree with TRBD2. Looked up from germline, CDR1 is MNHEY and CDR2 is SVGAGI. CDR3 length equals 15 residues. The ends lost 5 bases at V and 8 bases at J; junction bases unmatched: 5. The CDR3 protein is CASSAGGLAGDEQFF. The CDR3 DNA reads TGTGCCAGCAGTGCCGGGGGACTAGCGGGGGATGAGCAGTTCTTC.

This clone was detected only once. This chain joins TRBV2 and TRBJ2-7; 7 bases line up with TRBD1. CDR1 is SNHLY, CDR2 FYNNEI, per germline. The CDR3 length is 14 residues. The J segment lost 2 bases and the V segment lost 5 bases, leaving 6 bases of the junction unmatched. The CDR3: CASSRDSGTYEQYF. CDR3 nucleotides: TGTGCCAGCAGTCGGGACAGCGGTACCTACGAGCAGTACTTC.

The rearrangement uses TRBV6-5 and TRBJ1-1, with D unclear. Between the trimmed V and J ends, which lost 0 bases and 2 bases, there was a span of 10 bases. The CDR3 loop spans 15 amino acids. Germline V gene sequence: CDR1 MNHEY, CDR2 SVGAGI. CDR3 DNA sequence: TGTGCCAGCAGTTACTCGGCGGGGTCCAACACTGAAGCTTTCTTT. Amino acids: CASSYSAGSNTEAFF.

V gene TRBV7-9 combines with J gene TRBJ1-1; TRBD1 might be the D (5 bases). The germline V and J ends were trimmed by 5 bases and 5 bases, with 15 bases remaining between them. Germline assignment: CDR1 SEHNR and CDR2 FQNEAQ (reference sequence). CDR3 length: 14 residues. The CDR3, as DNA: TGTGCCAGCAGCATGCAGGGTGGGTATACTGAAGCTTTCTTT. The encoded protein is CASSMQGGYTEAFF.

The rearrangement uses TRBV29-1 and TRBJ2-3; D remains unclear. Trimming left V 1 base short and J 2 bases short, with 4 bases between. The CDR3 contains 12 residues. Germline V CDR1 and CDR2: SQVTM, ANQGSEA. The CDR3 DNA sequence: TGCAGCGTTGAAGTGGCCACAGATACGCAGTATTTT. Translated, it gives CSVEVATDTQYF.

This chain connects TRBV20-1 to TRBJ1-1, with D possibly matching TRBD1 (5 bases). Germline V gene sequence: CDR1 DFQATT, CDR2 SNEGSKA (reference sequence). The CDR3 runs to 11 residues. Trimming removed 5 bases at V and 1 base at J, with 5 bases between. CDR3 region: CSAQGNTEAFF. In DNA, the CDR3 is TGCAGTGCTCAGGGGAACACTGAAGCTTTCTTT.

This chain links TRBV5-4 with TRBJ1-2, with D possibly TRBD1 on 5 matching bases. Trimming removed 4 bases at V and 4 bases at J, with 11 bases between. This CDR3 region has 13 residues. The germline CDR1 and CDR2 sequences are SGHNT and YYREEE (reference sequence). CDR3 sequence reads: CASSDDRLYGYTF. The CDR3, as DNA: TGTGCCAGCAGCGATGACAGACTCTATGGCTACACCTTC.

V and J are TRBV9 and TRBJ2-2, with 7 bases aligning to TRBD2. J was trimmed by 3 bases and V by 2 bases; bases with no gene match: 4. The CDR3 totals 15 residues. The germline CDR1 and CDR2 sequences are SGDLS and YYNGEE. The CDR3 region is CASSVRGDHTGELFF. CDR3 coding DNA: TGTGCCAGCAGCGTTCGGGGGGATCACACCGGGGAGCTGTTTTTT.

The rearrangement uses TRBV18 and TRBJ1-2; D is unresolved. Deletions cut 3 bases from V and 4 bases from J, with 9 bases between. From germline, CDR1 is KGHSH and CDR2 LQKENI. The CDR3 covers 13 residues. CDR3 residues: CASSPSAGYGYTF. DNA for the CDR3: TGTGCCAGCTCACCGTCTGCAGGCTATGGCTACACCTTC.

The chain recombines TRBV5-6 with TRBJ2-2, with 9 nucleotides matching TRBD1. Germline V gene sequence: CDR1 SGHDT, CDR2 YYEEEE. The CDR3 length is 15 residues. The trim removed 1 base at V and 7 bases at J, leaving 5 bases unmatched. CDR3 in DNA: TGTGCCAGCAGCTTGATACAGGGGGCCGGCGGGGAGCTGTTTTTT. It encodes CASSLIQGAGGELFF. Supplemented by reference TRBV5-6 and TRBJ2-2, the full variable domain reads DAGVTQSPTHLIKTRGQQVTLRCSPKSGHDTVSWYQQALGQGPQFIFQYYEEEERQRGNFPDRFSGHQFPNYSSELNVNALLLGDSALYLCASSLIQGAGGELFFGEGSRLTVL.

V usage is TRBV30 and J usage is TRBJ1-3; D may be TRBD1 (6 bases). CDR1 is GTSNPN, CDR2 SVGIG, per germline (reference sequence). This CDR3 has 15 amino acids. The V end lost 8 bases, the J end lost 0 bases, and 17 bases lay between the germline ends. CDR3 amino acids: CARTEGLLSGNTIYF. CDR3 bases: TGTGCCCGGACAGAGGGACTTCTCTCTGGAAACACCATATATTTT.